This passage covers 12 T cell receptor beta chains from one sample sequenced in a study of blood T cell repertoires in COVID-19. The method was immunoSEQ multiplex PCR; TCRdb's version includes in-frame clones alone and lacks a portion of them. This sample yields approximately 230,000 clones, of which 70% to 90% are seen a single time; roughly 3% belongs to the top ten. The material sequenced was peripheral blood. These receptors were taken from a man aged 18 to 30 with active or convalescent COVID-19.

The chain employs TRBV14 and TRBJ2-4; 9 nucleotides align to TRBD1. CDR1 is SGHDN, CDR2 FVKESK, per germline. The CDR3 sequence is 15 residues long. Trimming cost V 4 bases and J 4 bases; bases outside gene matches: 5. The CDR3 region has the DNA TGTGCCAGCAGCCGCAGACAGGGGGGGAAAAACATTCAGTACTTC. Translated, it gives CASSRRQGGKNIQYF.

This clone was recorded once. The chain joins TRBV11-2 to TRBJ1-2; TRBD1 matches 8 bases. In germline, CDR1 is SGHAT, CDR2 FQNNGV. The CDR3 extends over 16 amino acids. With 5 bases clipped from V and 0 bases from J, the junction kept 8 bases outside the gene matches. CDR3 in DNA: TGTGCCAGCAGCCCCCGGACAGGGCGACCTAACTATGGCTACACCTTC. Amino acid sequence: CASSPRTGRPNYGYTF.

V is TRBV19 and J is TRBJ1-1; D is uncertain. From germline, CDR1 is LNHDA and CDR2 SQIVND (reference sequence). The V end was cut by 7 bases, the J end by 2 bases, with 11 bases between. The length of the CDR3 is 13 residues. CDR3 nucleotides: TGTGCCAGTAAGCGGGATCCAAACACTGAAGCTTTCTTT. Its protein is CASKRDPNTEAFF.

This clone was recorded many times. CDR3 in DNA: TGCGCCAGCAGCTTGGTTACAGGCGCGGGAAACACCATATATTTT. Protein: CASSLVTGAGNTIYF. The chain recombines TRBV5-1 with TRBJ1-3; D possibly corresponds to TRBD1 (5 bases). V shed 0 bases and J shed 4 bases, with 11 bases lying between them. CDR1 is SGHRS, CDR2 YFSETQ, per germline. This CDR3 comprises 15 residues.

In this sample, this clone turned up once. The junction departs from germline at one end; a sequencing error may be responsible. V usage is TRBV5-8 and J usage is TRBJ1-1; D perhaps matches TRBD1 (6 bases). The CDR3 loop spans 14 amino acids. Germline loops: CDR1 SGHTS, CDR2 YDEGEE. CDR3 nucleotide sequence: TGTGCCAGCAACTTGGGGGGCGGGAACACTGAAGCTTTCTTT. Protein sequence: CASNLGGGNTEAFF.

The chain uses TRBV11-3 and TRBJ2-5; 7 nucleotides line up with TRBD2. This CDR3 is 14 amino acids long. V lost 5 bases and J lost 0; bases outside the gene matches: 3. Germline V gene data show CDR1 as SGHNT and CDR2 as YENEEA. The chain's CDR3 is CASSPGTNQETQYF. The CDR3 DNA follows: TGTGCCAGCAGCCCAGGGACTAACCAAGAGACCCAGTACTTC.

V usage is TRBV21-1 and J usage is TRBJ2-1; whether TRBD2, the table's D call, matches the DNA was not checked. TRBV21-1 is listed as a pseudogene. The CDR3 contains 17 residues. The DNA for the CDR3 is TGTGCCAGGCCAAAAGAGGGAGCGGGGAGGGAAGACAATGAGCAGTTCTTC. It codes for CARPKEGAGREDNEQFF.

The chain links TRBV6-5 to TRBJ2-1, with 10 bases matching TRBD2. This CDR3 comprises 15 residues. V lost 8 bases and J lost 6; bases outside the gene matches: 10. The germline gives CDR1 MNHEY, CDR2 SVGAGI. CDR3 sequence reads: CASRMRAGGSNEQFF. For the CDR3, the DNA is TGTGCCAGCCGGATGAGAGCGGGGGGGTCCAATGAGCAGTTCTTC.

This clone appeared a single time. This rearrangement joins TRBV5-1 to TRBJ2-1, with 10 positions matching TRBD2. This CDR3 is 16 amino acids long. CDR1 is SGHRS, CDR2 YFSETQ, per germline. Trimming took 0 bases from V and 4 from J; bases not matched to a gene: 4. The CDR3 coding sequence is TGCGCCAGCAGCTTGGCAGCGGGAGGGTTTTACAATGAGCAGTTCTTC. Translating gives CASSLAAGGFYNEQFF.

In its sample, this clone was seen once. The chain is built from TRBV27 and TRBJ2-7; 11 bases line up with TRBD2. The ends lost 6 bases at V and 2 bases at J; junction bases unmatched: 3. Germline CDR1 is MNHEY and CDR2 is SMNVEV (reference sequence). This CDR3 region has 14 residues. CDR3 in amino acids: CASSVLAGAYEQYF. CDR3 nucleotide sequence: TGTGCCAGCAGCGTACTAGCGGGAGCCTACGAGCAGTACTTC.

The chain employs TRBV18 and TRBJ2-7, with TRBD2 matching over 10 bases. CDR3 length: 16 residues. CDR1 is KGHSH and CDR2 is LQKENI in the germline V gene. Trimming at V came to 6 bases and at J to 0 bases, leaving 8 bases not matched to a gene. CDR3 amino acids: CASSPVLAGGSYEQYF. The CDR3 DNA reads TGTGCCAGCTCCCCCGTATTAGCGGGGGGCTCCTACGAGCAGTACTTC.

Turning to this clone: The identical CDR3 is also encoded by other nucleotide sequences in the sample. The V and J genes are TRBV7-3 and TRBJ1-1; D unclear. CDR3 length: 13 residues. CDR1 SGHTA and CDR2 FQGTGA come from the germline V gene. V lost 3 bases to trimming and J lost 1 base, with 6 bases between them. The DNA of the CDR3 is TGTGCCAGCAGCTTTGGAGGGAACACTGAAGCTTTCTTT. It encodes CASSFGGNTEAFF.